This T cell receptor beta chain was captured in a study of T-cell memory formation after mild COVID-19. Constant-segment primers served in 5'RACE that generated TCR alpha and TCR beta cDNA libraries bearing sample barcodes and UMIs. TCRdb reprocessed the 5' RACE reads via MiXCR and lists one record per CDR3 protein. The sample yields about 400,000 distinct CDR3 sequences, about 24% seen once. Broader study findings: A subset of responding clones appeared in pre-infection memory, suggesting cross-reactive memory joined.

This clonotype was recorded a few times. The antigen is unknown. Germline V gene lookup returns CDR1 SGHVS and CDR2 FQNEAQ. CDR3 length: 16 residues. The ends were cut back, 1 base at V and 1 base at J, with 11 bases in the middle. This clonotype was sampled from an adult woman who had mild COVID-19 (a few samples of this study predate the infection). Cell type and time point are not known. The genes are TRBV7-8 and TRBJ2-4; D is ambiguous. Input material: PBMCs or a T cell subset sorted from them (not recorded which). The CDR3 nucleotides read TGTGCCAGCAGCTTAGGGGTGCAGAGCGCCAAAAACATTCAGTACTTC. It encodes CASSLGVQSAKNIQYF.